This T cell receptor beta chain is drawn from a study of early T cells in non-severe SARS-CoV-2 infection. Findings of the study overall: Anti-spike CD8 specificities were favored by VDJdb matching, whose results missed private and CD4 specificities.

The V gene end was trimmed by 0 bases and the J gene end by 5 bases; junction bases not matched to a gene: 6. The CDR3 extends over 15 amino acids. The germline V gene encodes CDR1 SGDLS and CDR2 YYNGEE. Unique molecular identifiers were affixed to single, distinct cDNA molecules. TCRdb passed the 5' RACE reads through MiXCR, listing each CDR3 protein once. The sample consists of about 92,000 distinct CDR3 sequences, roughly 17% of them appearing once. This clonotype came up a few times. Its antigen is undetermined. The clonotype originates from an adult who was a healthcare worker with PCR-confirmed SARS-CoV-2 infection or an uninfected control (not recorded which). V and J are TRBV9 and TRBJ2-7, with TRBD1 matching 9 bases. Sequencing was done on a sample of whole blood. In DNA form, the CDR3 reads TGTGCCAGCAGCGTAGAGGGACAGGGACCCAACGAGCAGTACTTC. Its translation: CASSVEGQGPNEQYF.